Each of the 32 T cell receptor beta chains below was sequenced from the same sample in a study of blood T cell repertoires in COVID-19. Sequencing was performed with immunoSEQ multiplex PCR; in TCRdb, only in-frame clones are kept and a portion is missing. Seen here are 100,000 to 150,000 clones, over 75% observed once, and the top ten hold roughly 15%. Sequencing was done on a sample of peripheral blood. Receptors were obtained from a man in his thirties or forties with COVID-19, enrolled during active disease.

The chain recombines TRBV30 with TRBJ1-3, with D possibly matching TRBD1 (5 bases). Trimming pared 7 bases from V and 2 bases from J, leaving 18 bases between. The length of the CDR3 is 15 residues. Germline V CDR1 and CDR2: GTSNPN, SVGIG (reference sequence). The CDR3 region has the DNA TGTGCCTCTACACCCCCGCGGGGCACTGGAAACACCATATATTTT. This gives the protein CASTPPRGTGNTIYF.

The rearrangement joins TRBV28 to TRBJ2-5; D perhaps matches TRBD2 (5 bases). CDR3 length: 12 amino acids. V shed 2 bases and J shed 4 bases, with 5 bases lying between them. CDR1 MDHEN and CDR2 SYDVKM come from the germline V gene. The CDR3 DNA reads TGTGCCAGCAGTTTAGCGGGAGAGACCCAGTACTTC. It specifies CASSLAGETQYF. Looking up the rest from reference TRBV28 and TRBJ2-5 gives the full variable domain: DVKVTQSSRYLVKRTGEKVFLECVQDMDHENMFWYRQDPGLGLRLIYFSYDVKMKEKGDIPEGYSVSREKKERFSLILESASTNQTSMYLCASSLAGETQYFGPGTRLLVL.

A few counts support this clone. The chain employs TRBV7-2 and TRBJ1-2; tentative D call: TRBD1 (6 bases). CDR3 length equals 14 residues. Trimming stripped 1 base from V and 8 bases from J, with 14 bases between. Germline-derived CDR1 and CDR2 are SGHTA and FQGNSA. The CDR3 DNA reads as TGTGCCAGCAGCTTAGGAGGGGAGGGGGGAGGCTACACCTTC. Translation gives CASSLGGEGGGYTF.

This clone was seen more than once but under ten times. V gene TRBV7-9 combines with J gene TRBJ2-3; 7 bases fit TRBD2. This CDR3 has 16 amino acids. Germline V gene sequence: CDR1 SEHNR, CDR2 FQNEAQ (reference sequence). The trim removed 7 bases at V and 3 bases at J, leaving 13 bases unmatched. The CDR3 reads CASIQAVGGLTDTQYF. CDR3 nucleotide sequence: TGTGCCAGCATCCAGGCCGTGGGAGGGCTTACAGATACGCAGTATTTT.

This clone was observed a few times. The V call is TRBV11-1, the J call TRBJ1-1; D uncertain. Germline CDR1 reads SGHAT; CDR2 reads FQDESV (reference sequence). V was cut by 8 bases and J by 1 base, with 11 bases left in between. This CDR3 is 13 amino acids long. CDR3 DNA: TGTGCCAGCGACTTCCTCGAGAACACTGAAGCTTTCTTT. This encodes CASDFLENTEAFF.

The chain carries TRBV29-1 and TRBJ2-7, with D possibly TRBD2 on 5 matching bases. The V end was cut by 6 bases, the J end by 0 bases, with 15 bases between. The CDR3 consists of 14 residues. The germline V gene encodes CDR1 SQVTM and CDR2 ANQGSEA. CDR3 sequence (DNA): TGCAGCGTGAGCGGTTCTGGGAGCTCCTACGAGCAGTACTTC. This sequence encodes CSVSGSGSSYEQYF.

This clone has a handful of counts. The chain combines TRBV21-1 with TRBJ1-1. TRBV21-1 is a known pseudogene. There are 16 residues in the CDR3. The DNA for the CDR3 is TGTGCCAGCAGCAAGGGTTGGGGGGACCCTACCACTGAAGCTTTCTTT. This codes for CASSKGWGDPTTEAFF.

The rearrangement uses TRBV15 and TRBJ2-7, with TRBD2 matching over 9 bases. Trimming at V came to 0 bases and at J to 4 bases, leaving 4 bases not matched to a gene. The CDR3 runs 15 residues. Germline CDR1 is LNHNV and CDR2 is YYDKDF (reference sequence). CDR3 nucleotides: TGTGCCACCAGCAGAGATGCGGGAGGGGGTTACGAGCAGTACTTC. It encodes CATSRDAGGGYEQYF.

This clone was counted once. The chain links TRBV28 to TRBJ2-3, with 8 bases fitting TRBD1. Germline-derived CDR1 and CDR2 are MDHEN and SYDVKM. J lost 2 bases, V lost 0 bases, and 4 bases had no gene match. The CDR3 consists of 16 residues. This CDR3 is CASSLWGDRSTDTQYF. CDR3 DNA: TGTGCCAGCAGTTTATGGGGGGACAGGTCCACAGATACGCAGTATTTT.

There are a few counts of this clone. The chain recombines TRBV5-4 with TRBJ1-2; D is unclear. This CDR3 has 17 residues. The germline CDR1 and CDR2 sequences are SGHNT and YYREEE (reference sequence). V was cut by 3 bases and J by 1 base, with 19 bases left in between. The CDR3 sequence is CASSSPLVAGDNYGYTF. In nucleotides, the CDR3 is TGTGCCAGCAGCTCCCCCTTAGTGGCGGGCGATAACTATGGCTACACCTTC.

The chain recombines TRBV18 with TRBJ1-3; D is unresolved. V lost 1 base and J lost 4, with 5 bases in between. CDR3 size: 13 residues. Germline lookup yields CDR1 KGHSH and CDR2 LQKENI. CDR3 DNA: TGTGCCAGCTCACCACAAGCCGGAAACACCATATATTTT. It specifies CASSPQAGNTIYF.

This rearrangement joins TRBV4-1 to TRBJ2-7; D uncertain. Looked up from germline, CDR1 is MGHRA and CDR2 is YSYEKL. There are 15 residues in the CDR3. Between the trimmed V and J ends, which lost 1 base and 4 bases, there was a span of 14 bases. In DNA, the CDR3 is TGCGCCAGCAGCCAAGTGTACACCGCCATGTACGAGCAGTACTTC. Its protein is CASSQVYTAMYEQYF.

The chain employs TRBV10-3 and TRBJ1-5; D remains unclear. Germline lookup yields CDR1 ENHRY and CDR2 SYGVKD. V was clipped by 0 bases and J by 2 bases, with 5 bases between them. The CDR3 consists of 14 residues. The CDR3 DNA reads as TGTGCCATCAGTGAGTCAGAGGGCAATCAGCCCCAGCATTTT. The encoded protein is CAISESEGNQPQHF.

The chain recombines TRBV28 with TRBJ2-7, with 9 bases matching TRBD2. The germline V gene encodes CDR1 MDHEN and CDR2 SYDVKM. Trimming removed 5 bases from V and 7 bases from J; junction bases left unmatched: 12. This CDR3 is 15 amino acids long. CDR3 DNA: TGTGCCAGCAGTACCCCTAGCGGGACACTGTGGGAGCAGTACTTC. As protein: CASSTPSGTLWEQYF.

The chain is built from TRBV3-1 (or the pseudogene TRBV3-2) and TRBJ2-3; TRBD2 agrees at 11 bases. V shed 2 bases and J 0 bases; nucleotides not matched to a gene: 4. CDR1 LGHDT and CDR2 YNNKEL come from the germline V gene (reference sequence). The length of the CDR3 is 17 residues. In nucleotides, the CDR3 is TGTGCCAGCAGCCAAACTAGCGGGAGTAGAAGCACAGATACGCAGTATTTT. This sequence encodes CASSQTSGSRSTDTQYF.

The chain links TRBV4-1 to TRBJ2-1, with 9 nucleotides matching TRBD2. The ends lost 4 bases at V and 2 bases at J; junction bases unmatched: 12. The CDR3 extends over 18 amino acids. Per germline, CDR1 MGHRA and CDR2 YSYEKL. The CDR3 is CASSLGPRSGRTYNEQFF. In DNA, the CDR3 is TGCGCCAGCAGCCTGGGACCGAGGAGCGGGAGGACCTACAATGAGCAGTTCTTC.

This chain joins TRBV27 and TRBJ1-1; tentatively, D is TRBD1 (5 bases). Trimming cost V 3 bases and J 2 bases, with 19 bases left between them. Germline V gene lookup returns CDR1 MNHEY and CDR2 SMNVEV (reference sequence). The CDR3 runs 17 residues. The CDR3 region is CASSLLGPADYNTEAFF. The CDR3 nucleotides read TGTGCCAGCAGTTTGTTGGGGCCCGCGGACTATAACACTGAAGCTTTCTTT.

The rearrangement joins TRBV7-9 to TRBJ2-3; 9 nucleotides match TRBD2. V was pared by 7 bases and J by 2 bases, with 7 bases of the junction left unmatched. Looked up from germline, CDR1 is SEHNR and CDR2 is FQNEAQ (reference sequence). The CDR3 consists of 15 residues. CDR3: CASTSGLAPTDTQYF. The CDR3 nucleotides are TGTGCCAGCACCTCTGGACTAGCGCCCACAGATACGCAGTATTTT. Full variable domain (rest looked up from reference TRBV7-9 and TRBJ2-3): DTGVSQNPRHKITKRGQNVTFRCDPISEHNRLYWYRQTLGQGPEFLTYFQNEAQLEKSRLLSDRFSAERPKGSFSTLEIQRTEQGDSAMYLCASTSGLAPTDTQYFGPGTRLTVL.

CDR3 in amino acids: CASSLGAGLGTDTQYF. DNA for the CDR3: TGCGCCAGCAGCTTGGGGGCAGGGCTGGGGACAGATACGCAGTATTTT. This chain uses TRBV5-1 with TRBJ2-3; D possibly corresponds to TRBD1 (5 bases). V was cut by 0 bases and J by 3 bases, with 14 bases left in between. The V gene's germline CDR1 is SGHRS and CDR2 YFSETQ. The CDR3 is 16 amino acids.

The V call is TRBV6-2 or TRBV6-3, the J call TRBJ2-7; TRBD1 aligns across 7 bases. Germline V lookup: CDR1 MNHEY, CDR2 SVGEGT. This CDR3 has 15 amino acids. With 5 bases clipped from V and 5 bases from J, the junction kept 12 bases outside the gene matches. CDR3 sequence: CASSRMRGQVNEQYF. Written as DNA, the CDR3 is TGTGCCAGCAGTCGGATGAGGGGGCAGGTGAACGAGCAGTACTTC.

This clone has just a few counts. This chain joins TRBV4-2 and TRBJ2-5, with 10 bases that match TRBD2. The CDR3 loop spans 15 amino acids. Unmatched junction bases numbered 6, after V lost 1 base and J lost 7 bases. Germline CDR1 reads LGHNA; CDR2 reads YNFKEQ. In DNA, the CDR3 is TGTGCCAGCAGCCAAGGGGGACTAGCGAGAGCGACCCAGTACTTC. It yields the protein CASSQGGLARATQYF.

This clone was counted between two and nine times. This chain connects TRBV24-1 to TRBJ2-2; a possible D gene is TRBD2 (5 bases). Trimming stripped 0 bases from V and 4 bases from J, with 11 bases between. Germline loops: CDR1 KGHDR, CDR2 SFDVKD. There are 16 residues in the CDR3. Written as DNA, the CDR3 is TGTGCCACCAGTGATTTGCGAGAGGGTGGCACCGGGGAGCTGTTTTTT. This sequence encodes CATSDLREGGTGELFF.

This clone has only a few counts. This rearrangement joins TRBV28 to TRBJ2-7; possibly TRBD1 for D (6 bases). Germline CDR1 and CDR2: MDHEN and SYDVKM. The V gene lost 5 bases and the J gene lost 3 bases, with 14 bases spanning the gap. This CDR3 is built from 14 residues. The CDR3 spells CASSPHGQNYEQYF. The CDR3 region has the DNA TGTGCCAGCAGTCCACACGGACAGAACTACGAGCAGTACTTC.

The CDR3 is CASSLDGAGDSNQPQHF. CDR3 nucleotide sequence: TGTGCCAGCAGCTTGGATGGTGCAGGGGATAGCAATCAGCCCCAGCATTTT. This chain links TRBV5-6 with TRBJ1-5; TRBD1 might be the D (6 bases). Per the germline V gene, CDR1 is SGHDT and CDR2 is YYEEEE. This CDR3 contains 17 residues. Between the trimmed V and J ends, which lost 0 bases and 0 bases, there was a span of 13 bases.

The chain joins TRBV6-1 to TRBJ1-1; the D gene is possibly TRBD1 (6 bases). V was pared by 2 bases and J by 4 bases, with 11 bases between. CDR1 MNHNS and CDR2 SASEGT come from the germline V gene. This CDR3 has 14 residues. CDR3 nucleotide sequence: TGTGCCAGCAGTGAAATAGGCAGGGGCACTGAAGCTTTCTTT. Amino acids: CASSEIGRGTEAFF.

The DNA for the CDR3 is TGTGCTAGTGGTCCAGGGACAGGGCGGTATGATGGGGCCAACGTCCTGACTTTC. Amino acid sequence: CASGPGTGRYDGANVLTF. This chain joins TRBV12-5 and TRBJ2-6; TRBD1 matches 9 bases. V dropped 5 bases and J dropped 3; count of bases not matched to a gene: 11. CDR1 and CDR2 (germline): LGHNT, FRNRAP. CDR3 size: 18 residues.

For the CDR3, the DNA is TGTGCCAGCAGCTTAGACCAACAGCCGAGCTCCTACAATGAGCAGTTCTTC. This gives the protein CASSLDQQPSSYNEQFF. The genes are TRBV7-9 and TRBJ2-1; unclear D gene. Trimming cost V 1 base and J 0 bases, with 13 bases left between them. Germline values: CDR1 SEHNR, CDR2 FQNEAQ (reference sequence). The CDR3 contains 17 residues.

V gene TRBV19 combines with J gene TRBJ1-2; D may be TRBD1 (5 bases). Trimming took 7 bases from V and 0 from J, leaving 12 bases between them. Germline CDR1 is LNHDA and CDR2 is SQIVND (reference sequence). The CDR3 is made up of 14 amino acids. The CDR3 coding sequence is TGTGCCAGTACCGCGACAGCTTCTAACTATGGCTACACCTTC. It translates to CASTATASNYGYTF. Full variable domain (missing parts from reference TRBV19 and TRBJ1-2): DGGITQSPKYLFRKEGQNVTLSCEQNLNHDAMYWYRQDPGQGLRLIYYSQIVNDFQKGDIAEGYSVSREKKESFPLTVTSAQKNPTAFYLCASTATASNYGYTFGSGTRLTVV.

This sequence joins TRBV3-1 (or the pseudogene TRBV3-2) and TRBJ1-5; D unresolved. From germline, CDR1 is LGHDT and CDR2 YNNKEL (reference sequence). The CDR3 loop spans 17 amino acids. Deletions cut 5 bases from V and 4 bases from J, with 21 bases between. CDR3 in DNA: TGTGCCAGCAGCTACCTCTATCTGGGGAGTGAAAATCAGCCCCAGCATTTT. This gives the protein CASSYLYLGSENQPQHF.

The gene calls are TRBV12-3 or TRBV12-4 and TRBJ2-7; a possible D gene is TRBD1 (6 bases). The CDR3 sequence is 13 residues long. V was trimmed by 8 bases and J by 1 base, leaving 12 bases between them. The CDR3 protein is CASAGTSSYEQYF. Here the CDR3 DNA reads TGTGCCAGCGCCGGGACATCGTCCTACGAGCAGTACTTC.

The chain recombines TRBV28 with TRBJ2-1, with 12 positions matching TRBD2. Germline V gives CDR1 MDHEN, CDR2 SYDVKM. The CDR3 length is 18 residues. J lost 0 bases, V lost 8 bases, and 11 bases had no gene match. The CDR3 here is CASASGLAGRGSYNEQFF. Here the CDR3 DNA reads TGTGCCAGCGCTTCAGGACTAGCGGGACGAGGCTCCTACAATGAGCAGTTCTTC. The full variable domain, completed using reference TRBV28 and TRBJ2-1, is DVKVTQSSRYLVKRTGEKVFLECVQDMDHENMFWYRQDPGLGLRLIYFSYDVKMKEKGDIPEGYSVSREKKERFSLILESASTNQTSMYLCASASGLAGRGSYNEQFFGPGTRLTVL.

The V gene is TRBV27, the J gene TRBJ2-1; 11 nucleotides align to TRBD1. The CDR3 has 18 residues. Germline-derived CDR1 and CDR2 are MNHEY and SMNVEV (reference sequence). The ends lost 4 bases at V and 7 bases at J; junction bases unmatched: 15. The CDR3 DNA is TGTGCCAGCAGTTCTATTAATCCCCGGGACAGGGGGTATAATGAGCAGTTCTTC. It codes for CASSSINPRDRGYNEQFF.